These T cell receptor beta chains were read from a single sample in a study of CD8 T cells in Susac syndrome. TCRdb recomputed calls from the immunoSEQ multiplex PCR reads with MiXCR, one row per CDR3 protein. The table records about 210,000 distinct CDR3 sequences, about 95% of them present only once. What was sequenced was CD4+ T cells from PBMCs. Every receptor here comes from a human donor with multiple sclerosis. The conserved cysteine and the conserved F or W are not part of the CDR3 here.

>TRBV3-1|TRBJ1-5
ASSQAGIDQPQH
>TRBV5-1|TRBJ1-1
ASSPRDGMNTEAF
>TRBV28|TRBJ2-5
ASSARLPRKETQY
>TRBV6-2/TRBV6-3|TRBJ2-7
ASSSPLGRYEQY
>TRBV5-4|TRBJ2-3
ASSPRTADTQY
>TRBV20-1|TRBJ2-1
SARDSPIGYNEQF
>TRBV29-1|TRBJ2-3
SGTGGTQY
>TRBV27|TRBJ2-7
ASSFSLTGANYEQY
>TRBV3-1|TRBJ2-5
ASSQGSRGTQY
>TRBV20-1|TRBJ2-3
SLARGDGTDTQY
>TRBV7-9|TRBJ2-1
ASRVGNEQF
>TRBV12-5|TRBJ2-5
ASGRTETQY
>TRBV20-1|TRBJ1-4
SAGSAAIPQKLF
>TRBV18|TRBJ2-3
ASSPSGTEADTQY
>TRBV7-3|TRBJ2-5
ASSLSRQETQY
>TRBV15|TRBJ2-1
ATRDEWGASYNEQF
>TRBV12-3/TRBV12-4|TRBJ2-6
ATRVSGANVLT
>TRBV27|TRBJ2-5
ASSQPTEGTQETQY
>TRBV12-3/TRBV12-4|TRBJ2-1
ASSTALSGPYNEQF
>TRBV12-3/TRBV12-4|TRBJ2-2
ASTDTMAGELF
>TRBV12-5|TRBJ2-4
ASGLERGLNIQY
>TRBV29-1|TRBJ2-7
SATSGRTTYEQY
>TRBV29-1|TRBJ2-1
SVELGTGGVYEQF
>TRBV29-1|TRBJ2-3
SVRLVPDTQY
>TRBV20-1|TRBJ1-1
SAREDGNTEAF
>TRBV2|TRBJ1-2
ASKNSGPPYGYT
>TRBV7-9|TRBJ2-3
ASRRSTDTQY
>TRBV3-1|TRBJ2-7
ASSQITRSYEQY
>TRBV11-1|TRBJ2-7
ASSTTTPGQLPILSLEQY
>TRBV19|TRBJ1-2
ASSIRTVGFGYT
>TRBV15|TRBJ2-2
ATSRARGNTGELF